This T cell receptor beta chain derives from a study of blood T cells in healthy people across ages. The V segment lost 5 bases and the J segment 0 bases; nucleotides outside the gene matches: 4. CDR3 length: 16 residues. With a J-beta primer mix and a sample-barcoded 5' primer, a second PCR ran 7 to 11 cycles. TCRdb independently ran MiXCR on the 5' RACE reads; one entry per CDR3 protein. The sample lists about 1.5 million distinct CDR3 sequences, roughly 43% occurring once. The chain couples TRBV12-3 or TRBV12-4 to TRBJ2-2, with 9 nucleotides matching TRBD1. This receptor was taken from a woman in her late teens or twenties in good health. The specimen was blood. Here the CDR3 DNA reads TGTGCCAGCAGTCTTACAGGGGGCGCGAACACCGGGGAGCTGTTTTTT. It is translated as CASSLTGGANTGELFF.